The sequence of this TCR beta chain was determined in a study of technical replicates of blood from a handful of donors. Germline V gene sequence: CDR1 GTSNPN, CDR2 SVGIG (reference sequence). The CDR3 has 14 residues. The V end lost 0 bases, the J end lost 4 bases, and 10 bases lay between the germline ends. TCRdb's table, derived via immunoSEQ multiplex PCR, lists solely in-frame clones and lacks some. The data contain roughly 70,000 clones, around 97% of them singletons. The chain links TRBV30 to TRBJ1-5, with D unclear. The TCR originated in a human donor in good health. The sample was T cells isolated from PBMCs. The CDR3 DNA reads as TGTGCCTGGAGTGTACAAACCAGGAATCAGCCCCAGCATTTT. It specifies CAWSVQTRNQPQHF.